This TCR beta chain was sequenced in a study of esophageal squamous cell carcinoma under preoperative chemotherapy. General study points: Post-treatment tumor-infiltrating lymphocytes appeared partly derived from peripheral T cells migrating into the tumor. Peripheral T cells showed a significant TCR diversity increase after chemotherapy, unlike tumor-infiltrating lymphocytes. Clonal contraction, more than amplification, hit abundant clones after paclitaxel-nedaplatin.

TCRdb re-called the PCR reads with MiXCR, one entry per CDR3 protein. Counted here are about 18,000 distinct CDR3 sequences, about 43% occurring once; the ten biggest clones make up under 35%. To note about this clonotype: The antigen remains undetermined. At one boundary the junction diverges from the germline segment, which might be a read error.

As to time point: after preoperative PTX-NDP chemotherapy. Before surgery, patients were given preoperative paclitaxel-nedaplatin chemotherapy. The CDR3 length is 13 residues. CDR1 is ENHRY and CDR2 is SYGVKD in the germline V gene. The clonotype was recovered from a human donor with esophageal squamous cell carcinoma. The donor label of this sample is uncertain. Sampling took place from a patient given preoperative chemotherapy. The V call is TRBV10-3, the J call TRBJ2-3; 7 nucleotides match TRBD2. The chain's CDR3 is CAMVAGVQNTQYF. Written as DNA, the CDR3 is TGTGCCATGGTGGCGGGAGTCCAAAACACGCAGTATTTC.